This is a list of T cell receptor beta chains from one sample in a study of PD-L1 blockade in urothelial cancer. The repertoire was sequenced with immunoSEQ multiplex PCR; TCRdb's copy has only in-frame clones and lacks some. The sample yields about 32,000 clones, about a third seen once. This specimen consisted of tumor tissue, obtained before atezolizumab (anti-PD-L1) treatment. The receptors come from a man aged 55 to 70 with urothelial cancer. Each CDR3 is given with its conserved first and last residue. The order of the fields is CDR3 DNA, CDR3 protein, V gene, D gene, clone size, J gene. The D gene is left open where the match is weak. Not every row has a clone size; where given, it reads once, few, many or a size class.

TGTGCCAGCAAGCGGGACAGGAACACCGGGGAGCTGTTTTTT | CASKRDRNTGELFF | TRBV12-5 | . | . | TRBJ2-2
TGCGCCAGCAGCTTGGGGGGACAGGGAAGTGGAAACACCATATATTTT | CASSLGGQGSGNTIYF | TRBV5-1 | TRBD1 | once | TRBJ1-3
TGTGCCAGCAGCCCGGGACTAGCGGGAGTTGGTTCCTACGAGCAGTACTTC | CASSPGLAGVGSYEQYF | TRBV7-6 | TRBD2 | . | TRBJ2-7
TGCGCCAGCAGCTTGGGAGGGGGACGGGGGAACACTGAAGCTTTCTTT | CASSLGGGRGNTEAFF | TRBV5-1 | . | . | TRBJ1-1
TGCGCCAGCAGCTTGGGGGGCAGCACAGATACGCAGTATTTT | CASSLGGSTDTQYF | TRBV5-1 | . | . | TRBJ2-3
TGCAGCGCGTGGACAGGGGGCTTCGGTGAAGCTTTCTTT | CSAWTGGFGEAFF | TRBV29-1 | TRBD1 | . | TRBJ1-1
TGCAGCGGAACTAGCGGGGGGCTTGGCACCGGGGAGCTGTTTTTT | CSGTSGGLGTGELFF | TRBV29-1 | TRBD2 | . | TRBJ2-2
TGTGCCTGGAGTCGGGGGAGCTCTGGGGCCAACGTCCTGACTTTC | CAWSRGSSGANVLTF | TRBV30 | . | . | TRBJ2-6
TGTGCCAGCAGCGCCCAGGTGGGGAATAGCAATCAGCCCCAGCATTTT | CASSAQVGNSNQPQHF | TRBV11-3 | . | few | TRBJ1-5
TGTGCCAGCAGCCGCGGACAGCAAGCTTTCTTT | CASSRGQQAFF | TRBV6-7 | . | . | TRBJ1-1
TGTGCCAGCAGTGACTCCTGGGACAGGGGAAATCAGCCCCAGCATTTT | CASSDSWDRGNQPQHF | TRBV6-8 | TRBD1 | few | TRBJ1-5
TGCAGCGTTGAAATGGGGTCGCCCTATGGCTACACCTTC | CSVEMGSPYGYTF | TRBV29-1 | . | . | TRBJ1-2
TGTGCCAGTACCTTAGGGGCTTCCACCGGGGAGCTGTTTTTT | CASTLGASTGELFF | TRBV19 | . | . | TRBJ2-2
TGTGCCTGGGACCCTTCCGGGAAGTTTTCGGATACGCAGTATTTT | CAWDPSGKFSDTQYF | TRBV30 | . | . | TRBJ2-3
TGTGCCAGCAGGGGAAGGGCGGACAGGGGAGTCGGGTCAAACACCGGGGAGCTGTTTTTT | CASRGRADRGVGSNTGELFF | TRBV7-7 | TRBD1 | few | TRBJ2-2
TGCAGCGTTATGACGGTTTACACCGGGGAGCTGTTTTTT | CSVMTVYTGELFF | TRBV29-1 | . | few | TRBJ2-2
TGTGCCAGTAGTGGACAGGGTGGCCAAGAGACCCAGTACTTC | CASSGQGGQETQYF | TRBV19 | TRBD1 | . | TRBJ2-5
TGTGCCAGCGAGACTAGCGGGAGAAGGGAGCAGTTCTTC | CASETSGRREQFF | TRBV28 | TRBD2 | once | TRBJ2-1
TGTGCCATCAGGCCGCAAGCGGGACAGGGGCCCTACGAGCAGTACTTC | CAIRPQAGQGPYEQYF | TRBV6-8 | TRBD1 | few | TRBJ2-7
TGTGCCAGTACCTCAGGGGCCCTTGGAAACACCATATATTTT | CASTSGALGNTIYF | TRBV19 | . | . | TRBJ1-3
TGTGCCAGCCGCCAGAGGGGACTGTCGAACACCGGGGAGCTGTTTTTT | CASRQRGLSNTGELFF | TRBV28 | . | . | TRBJ2-2
TGTGCCAGCAGTGAATATCGGGGACAGCTAGATACGCAGTATTTT | CASSEYRGQLDTQYF | TRBV25-1 | TRBD1 | . | TRBJ2-3
TGTGCCAGCAGTCCCCTATATCAAGAGACCCAGTACTTC | CASSPLYQETQYF | TRBV28 | . | . | TRBJ2-5
TGTGCCACCAGCAGAGATCTGACTTCCTACGAGCAGTACTTC | CATSRDLTSYEQYF | TRBV15 | . | . | TRBJ2-7
TGTGCCAGCAGTTCGGACAGGGGAGTATGGCAGCCCCAGCATTTT | CASSSDRGVWQPQHF | TRBV27 | TRBD1 | . | TRBJ1-5
TGCGCCAGCAGGGACCTTAGGTCTATGAACACTGAAGCTTTCTTT | CASRDLRSMNTEAFF | TRBV10-2 | . | once | TRBJ1-1
TGTGCCAGCAGCCATGCTGGACAGCTTACTAACTATGGCTACACCTTC | CASSHAGQLTNYGYTF | TRBV11-3 | . | few | TRBJ1-2
TGTGCCACCAGCAGAGCACAGGGGGCCCTCTATGGCTACACCTTC | CATSRAQGALYGYTF | TRBV15 | TRBD1 | . | TRBJ1-2
TGTGCCAGCAGTCGCGATCCGGGAAGCTCCTACAATGAGCAGTTCTTC | CASSRDPGSSYNEQFF | TRBV6-8 | . | . | TRBJ2-1